These 13 T cell receptor beta chains were sequenced from one sample in a study of T cell changes during pregnancy in multiple sclerosis. Generated by immunoSEQ multiplex PCR, the TCRdb table keeps only in-frame clones and is missing some. The sample contains 25,000 to 30,000 clones, approximately 89% of which appear only once. Sample: CD4+ T cells from peripheral blood mononuclear cells, taken in the second trimester of pregnancy. Receptors were obtained from a female donor with multiple sclerosis, enrolled in a pregnancy study.

The V call is TRBV20-1, the J call TRBJ1-1, with TRBD1 as a possible D gene (5 bases). The CDR3 length is 11 residues. Per germline, CDR1 DFQATT and CDR2 SNEGSKA (reference sequence). V lost 3 bases and J 11 bases, leaving 13 bases between the germline ends. In DNA form, the CDR3 reads TGCAGTGCTAGCCGGCAGGGAGGGGCTTTCTTT. Translating it yields CSASRQGGAFF.

The CDR3 bases are TGTGCCAGCAGGGTACAGGGGGCAAGGACTGAAGCTTTCTTT. Its translation: CASRVQGARTEAFF. The chain combines TRBV6-1 with TRBJ1-1; 9 nucleotides match TRBD1. CDR3 length: 14 amino acids. V was clipped by 6 bases and J by 5 bases; unmatched bases: 7. From germline, CDR1 is MNHNS and CDR2 SASEGT.

The gene calls are TRBV6-6 and TRBJ1-1; the D is unclear. CDR1 and CDR2 (germline): MNHNY, SVGAGI (reference sequence). V gave up 11 bases and J gave up 0 bases, with 13 bases separating them. This CDR3 has 13 residues. CDR3 in DNA: TGTGCCCTAGCTCGGCAGGTGAACACTGAAGCTTTCTTT. The encoded protein is CALARQVNTEAFF.

J is TRBJ1-1 and V is TRBV5-1; 7 nucleotides agree with TRBD1. CDR3 length equals 17 residues. V lost 3 bases, J lost 2 bases, and 13 bases stayed unmatched. CDR1 is SGHRS and CDR2 is YFSETQ in the germline V gene. This CDR3 reads CASSYNGRQGGNTEAFF. The CDR3 DNA sequence: TGCGCCAGCAGCTACAATGGTCGACAAGGGGGCAACACTGAAGCTTTCTTT.

This clone appeared a few times. V gene TRBV10-3 combines with J gene TRBJ1-1; TRBD1 matches at 8 bases. This CDR3 comprises 15 residues. The V segment lost 1 base and the J segment 3 bases; nucleotides outside the gene matches: 4. CDR1 is ENHRY, CDR2 SYGVKD, per germline. CDR3 loop: CAISEWTGTDTEAFF. CDR3 coding DNA: TGTGCCATCAGTGAGTGGACAGGGACGGACACTGAAGCTTTCTTT.

CDR3 coding DNA: TGTGCCAGCAGCTTGCGGGGGGGATCAACTAATGAAAAACTGTTTTTT. Encoded protein: CASSLRGGSTNEKLFF. The gene calls are TRBV5-6 and TRBJ1-4; a possible D gene is TRBD1 (5 bases). Germline lookup yields CDR1 SGHDT and CDR2 YYEEEE. CDR3 length equals 16 residues. Trimming shortened V by 1 base and J by 0 bases, and 10 bases separated the two germline ends.

V is TRBV28 and J is TRBJ2-3; a weak D match, TRBD2 (6 bases). Germline values: CDR1 MDHEN, CDR2 SYDVKM. The V end lost 6 bases, the J end lost 8 bases, and 18 bases lay between the germline ends. CDR3 length: 14 amino acids. CDR3 protein: CASRGGRGSVTQYF. In nucleotides, the CDR3 is TGTGCCAGCAGGGGCGGACGGGGGTCGGTTACGCAGTATTTT.

The chain joins TRBV18 to TRBJ2-5; a possible D gene is TRBD1 (6 bases). This CDR3 contains 14 residues. V was cut by 6 bases and J by 7 bases, with 18 bases left in between. The V gene's germline CDR1 is KGHSH and CDR2 LQKENI. CDR3 sequence: CASSPTWTALTQYF. CDR3 sequence (DNA): TGTGCCAGCTCCCCAACCTGGACAGCTTTGACCCAGTACTTC.

The chain links TRBV7-8 to TRBJ1-2; D is perhaps TRBD1 (5 bases). The length of the CDR3 is 17 residues. The germline V and J ends were trimmed by 0 bases and 3 bases, with 17 bases remaining between them. CDR1 and CDR2 from the germline V gene are SGHVS and FQNEAQ. CDR3 in DNA: TGTGCCAGCAGCTTAGCTGTCCTTGGGGGGATGGACTATGGCTACACCTTC. Translating it yields CASSLAVLGGMDYGYTF.

V and J are TRBV2 and TRBJ1-5; D unclear. Trimming shortened V by 7 bases and J by 5 bases, and 12 bases separated the two germline ends. Germline lookup yields CDR1 SNHLY and CDR2 FYNNEI. This CDR3 region has 13 residues. CDR3 residues: CASTRDGDQPQHF. The CDR3 DNA follows: TGTGCCAGCACCCGTGACGGAGATCAGCCCCAGCATTTT. Complete variable domain (other parts from reference TRBV2 and TRBJ1-5): EPEVTQTPSHQVTQMGQEVILRCVPISNHLYFYWYRQILGQKVEFLVSFYNNEISEKSEIFDDQFSVERPDGSNFTLKIRSTKLEDSAMYFCASTRDGDQPQHFGDGTRLSIL.

The J gene is TRBJ1-6, the V gene TRBV27, with a weak D call TRBD1 (6 bases). Germline-derived CDR1 and CDR2 are MNHEY and SMNVEV (reference sequence). The ends were cut back, 8 bases at V and 7 bases at J, with 15 bases in the middle. The CDR3 is made up of 14 amino acids. CDR3 region: CASATRDKNSPLHF. The CDR3 coding sequence is TGTGCCAGCGCAACCCGGGACAAGAATTCACCCCTCCACTTT.

This clone was seen a handful of times. V usage is TRBV19 and J usage is TRBJ1-5, with no clear D. V lost 2 bases and J 3 bases, leaving 8 bases between the germline ends. This CDR3 has 14 residues. In germline, CDR1 is LNHDA, CDR2 SQIVND (reference sequence). The CDR3 region is CASSISRPNQPQHF. The CDR3 DNA reads as TGTGCCAGTAGTATATCGCGTCCCAATCAGCCCCAGCATTTT.

J is TRBJ2-5 and V is TRBV6-1; 9 bases align to TRBD1. This CDR3 has 15 residues. Germline lookup yields CDR1 MNHNS and CDR2 SASEGT. The V and J ends lost 7 bases and 7 bases, in that order; junction bases with no gene match: 13. CDR3 region: CASTHLRDRVGTQYF. For the CDR3, the DNA is TGTGCCAGCACCCACCTCCGGGACAGGGTTGGGACCCAGTACTTC.